Given below is one TCR beta chain in context. Antigen: not known. The germline gene is not matched at one end of the junction; a read error may be the cause. In germline, CDR1 is SGHNT, CDR2 YYREEE (reference sequence). This CDR3 has 16 amino acids. This specimen comes from a study of graft-versus-host responses after intestinal transplantation. Across the study: Recipients obtained multivisceral, liver-intestinal, or isolated intestinal transplants. Study observations and caveats: Marrow from the recipient contained GvH clones, some of which had appeared first in ileum or blood.

Sequencing was performed with immunoSEQ multiplex PCR; in TCRdb, only in-frame clones are kept and a portion is missing. The table includes roughly 97,000 clones, roughly 87% detected once. The chain uses TRBV5-4 and TRBJ1-2; D is ambiguous. This TCR derives from a human donor who received an intestinal transplant. The source material was unstimulated CD4+ T cells sorted from spleen or lymph node cells, sampled before intestinal transplant. The CDR3 sequence: CASSLYGSFGSDGYTF. CDR3 coding DNA: TGTGCCAGCAGCTTGTACGGAAGCTTCGGGAGCGATGGTTACACCTTC.